One and the same sample provided the 32 T cell receptor beta chains below, sequenced in a study of long-term antiretroviral therapy in people with HIV. Survey-level immunoSEQ v3.0 assays were run. This table comes from immunoSEQ multiplex PCR, and its TCRdb copy is limited to in-frame clones, with some not included. The sample has around 39,000 clones, roughly four fifths seen once. Source: unsorted PBMCs, taken 1 year after starting antiretroviral therapy. The receptors here all came from a man aged 18 to 30 with HIV.

This chain joins TRBV5-4 and TRBJ2-7; D is uncertain. CDR3 length: 12 amino acids. Trimming removed 5 bases from V and 6 bases from J, with 12 bases in between. The V gene's germline CDR1 is SGHNT and CDR2 YYREEE (reference sequence). The CDR3 reads CASRDGVREQYF. CDR3 nucleotide sequence: TGTGCCAGCAGGGACGGCGTACGCGAGCAGTACTTC.

This chain uses TRBV7-8 with TRBJ2-3; TRBD2 agrees at 11 bases. J lost 8 bases, V lost 11 bases, and 12 bases had no gene match. CDR3 length: 14 residues. Germline V CDR1 and CDR2: SGHVS, FQNEAQ. DNA of the CDR3: TGTGCCGGAGCCGAACTAGCGGGGGAGGGTACGCAGTATTTT. Encoded protein: CAGAELAGEGTQYF.

The chain has TRBV5-3 and TRBJ2-7, with TRBD1 identical over 7 bases. TRBV5-3 is assigned to the ORF class and has an uncertain function. The CDR3 spans 18 residues. V was clipped by 1 base and J by 5 bases; unmatched bases: 18. CDR3 DNA sequence: TGTGCCAGAAGCTTGTTTGACCCCGGGACAGAAGAACCTCACGAGCAGTACTTC. This codes for CARSLFDPGTEEPHEQYF.

The chain combines TRBV5-6 with TRBJ2-1; either TRBD1 or TRBD2 may fit D (5 bases each). Per germline, CDR1 SGHDT and CDR2 YYEEEE. The V end was cut by 4 bases, the J end by 4 bases, with 15 bases between. The CDR3 has 15 residues. The CDR3 reads CASSRDPNPYNEQFF. The DNA for the CDR3 is TGTGCCAGCAGCCGGGACCCTAACCCGTACAATGAGCAGTTCTTC.

The genes are TRBV10-2 and TRBJ2-1; D not resolved. V lost 3 bases to trimming and J lost 7 bases, with 7 bases between them. CDR3 length: 12 amino acids. CDR1 is WSHSY and CDR2 is SAAADI in the germline V gene. The DNA for the CDR3 is TGCGCCAGCAGTGACAGGCCGAATGAGCAGTTCTTC. Translated: CASSDRPNEQFF.

The chain recombines TRBV13 with TRBJ2-3; 7 nucleotides align to TRBD1. The CDR3 sequence is 15 residues long. V lost 8 bases and J lost 0; bases outside the gene matches: 8. Germline V CDR1 and CDR2: PRHDT, FYEKMQ (reference sequence). The CDR3, as DNA: TGTGCCAGCCAAGCAAGGACAGGCAGCACAGATACGCAGTATTTT. Translated, it gives CASQARTGSTDTQYF.

V usage is TRBV27 and J usage is TRBJ2-7; D call uncertain. This CDR3 spans 14 amino acids. The germline V and J ends were trimmed by 6 bases and 0 bases, with 12 bases remaining between them. Germline values: CDR1 MNHEY, CDR2 SMNVEV (reference sequence). CDR3: CASSFGSGSYEQYF. CDR3 bases: TGTGCCAGCAGCTTCGGGTCCGGCTCCTACGAGCAGTACTTC.

The chain employs TRBV5-6 and TRBJ2-7; tentative D call: TRBD1 (5 bases). The length of the CDR3 is 14 residues. Trimming removed 6 bases from V and 1 base from J, with 14 bases in between. The germline CDR1 and CDR2 sequences are SGHDT and YYEEEE. CDR3 region: CASTWGKLSYEQYF. DNA of the CDR3: TGTGCCAGCACCTGGGGCAAGTTATCCTACGAGCAGTACTTC.

The chain uses TRBV5-1 and TRBJ2-7, with D possibly TRBD2 on 5 matching bases. Germline V gene data show CDR1 as SGHRS and CDR2 as YFSETQ. The V gene lost 2 bases and the J gene lost 3 bases, with 9 bases spanning the gap. The CDR3 is 13 residues long. CDR3: CASSLWGDYEQYF. The CDR3 DNA is TGCGCCAGCAGCTTATGGGGAGACTACGAGCAGTACTTC.

The chain carries TRBV5-5 and TRBJ2-7, with TRBD1 matching 9 bases. The CDR3 is 14 residues long. After removal of 0 bases from V and 5 bases from J, the junction contained 3 bases not matched to a gene. Germline loops: CDR1 SGHKS, CDR2 YYEKEE (reference sequence). The chain's CDR3 is CASSLGDRAHEQYF. The CDR3 region has the DNA TGTGCCAGCAGCTTGGGGGACAGGGCCCACGAGCAGTACTTC. Full variable domain (rest looked up from reference TRBV5-5 and TRBJ2-7): DAGVTQSPTHLIKTRGQQVTLRCSPISGHKSVSWYQQVLGQGPQFIFQYYEKEERGRGNFPDRFSARQFPNYSSELNVNALLLGDSALYLCASSLGDRAHEQYFGPGTRLTVT.

Here the CDR3 reads CASSLRRGNEQFF. The CDR3 region has the DNA TGTGCCAGCTCCCTGCGGAGGGGGAATGAGCAGTTCTTC. V and J are TRBV27 and TRBJ2-1, with D perhaps being TRBD1 or TRBD2 (6 bases each). Germline CDR1 is MNHEY and CDR2 is SMNVEV (reference sequence). CDR3 length: 13 amino acids. V lost 8 bases and J lost 7, with 15 bases in between.

This clone has a single count. The chain couples TRBV5-1 to TRBJ2-1; 10 bases match TRBD1. V was clipped by 3 bases and J by 6 bases; unmatched bases: 3. The CDR3 is 14 residues long. Germline-derived CDR1 and CDR2 are SGHRS and YFSETQ. The CDR3 here is CASSSGQGGNEQFF. Written as DNA, the CDR3 is TGCGCCAGCAGCTCCGGACAGGGGGGCAATGAGCAGTTCTTC.

The chain is built from TRBV5-6 and TRBJ1-1, with a possible D match to TRBD1 (5 bases). V was clipped by 5 bases and J by 4 bases, with 9 bases between them. There are 12 residues in the CDR3. Per the germline V gene, CDR1 is SGHDT and CDR2 is YYEEEE. DNA of the CDR3: TGTGCCAGCAGATCCGACAGCACTGAAGCTTTCTTT. Its protein product is CASRSDSTEAFF.

The chain uses TRBV27 and TRBJ2-1; D is possibly TRBD1 or TRBD2 (6 bases each). The V end was cut by 7 bases, the J end by 7 bases, with 14 bases between. CDR3 length: 13 residues. Germline CDR1 reads MNHEY; CDR2 reads SMNVEV (reference sequence). The CDR3 coding sequence is TGTGCCAGCACCCTTGGAGGGGGGAATGAGCAGTTCTTC. Translation gives CASTLGGGNEQFF.

This clone is a singleton in its sample. The gene calls are TRBV15 and TRBJ1-1, with D maybe TRBD1 (5 bases). Germline V gene lookup returns CDR1 LNHNV and CDR2 YYDKDF (reference sequence). The CDR3 is 15 amino acids. V was shortened by 2 bases and J by 0 bases, with 10 bases between the two germline ends. In DNA, the CDR3 is TGTGCCACCAGCAGATTACGACAGATGAACACTGAAGCTTTCTTT. Translating it yields CATSRLRQMNTEAFF.

This clone was recorded only once. The chain employs TRBV13 and TRBJ1-2, with 7 bases lining up with TRBD1. Germline assignment: CDR1 PRHDT and CDR2 FYEKMQ (reference sequence). This CDR3 contains 14 residues. With V trimmed by 0 bases and J by 6 bases, 4 bases remained unmatched. In nucleotides, the CDR3 is TGTGCCAGCAGCTTAGGCACAGGGGTGAATGGCTACACCTTC. Amino acids: CASSLGTGVNGYTF. Filled out from reference TRBV13 and TRBJ1-2, the complete variable domain reads AAGVIQSPRHLIKEKRETATLKCYPIPRHDTVYWYQQGPGQDPQFLISFYEKMQSDKGSIPDRFSAQQFSDYHSELNMSSLELGDSALYFCASSLGTGVNGYTFGSGTRLTVV.

The gene calls are TRBV7-7 and TRBJ2-3; D could derive from TRBD1 or TRBD2 (6 bases each). Trimming took off 2 bases at V and 3 bases at J, with 12 bases between the two ends. Per the germline V gene, CDR1 is SSHAT and CDR2 is FNYEAQ (reference sequence). This CDR3 region has 15 residues. The DNA of the CDR3 is TGTGCCAGCAGCTTAAGCAGGGGAGGTACAGATACGCAGTATTTT. It is translated as CASSLSRGGTDTQYF.

J is TRBJ1-1 and V is TRBV6-1; no clear D gene. Trimming took off 4 bases at V and 10 bases at J, with 25 bases between the two ends. CDR1 and CDR2 from the germline V gene are MNHNS and SASEGT. This CDR3 spans 16 amino acids. The CDR3 region is CASSAIFNVFHWGAFF. CDR3 nucleotides: TGTGCCAGCAGTGCCATATTCAACGTGTTCCACTGGGGAGCTTTCTTT.

A few counts support this clone. V and J are TRBV7-9 and TRBJ1-5, with TRBD1 matching 9 bases. The CDR3 covers 14 residues. V dropped 6 bases and J dropped 5; count of bases not matched to a gene: 5. CDR1 and CDR2 from the germline V gene are SEHNR and FQNEAQ (reference sequence). The CDR3 DNA reads TGTGCCAGCAGTCTTGGGACAGGGTATCAGCCCCAGCATTTT. Residues: CASSLGTGYQPQHF. Full variable domain (remainder filled in from reference TRBV7-9 and TRBJ1-5): DTGVSQNPRHKITKRGQNVTFRCDPISEHNRLYWYRQTLGQGPEFLTYFQNEAQLEKSRLLSDRFSAERPKGSFSTLEIQRTEQGDSAMYLCASSLGTGYQPQHFGDGTRLSIL.

This clone was seen once. The rearrangement uses TRBV10-3 and TRBJ1-1; tentative D call: TRBD1 (6 bases). The CDR3 consists of 12 residues. V lost 0 bases and J lost 7, with 6 bases in between. CDR1 is ENHRY, CDR2 SYGVKD, per germline. Written as DNA, the CDR3 is TGTGCCATCAGTGAGTCGGACAGTGAAGCTTTCTTT. This codes for CAISESDSEAFF.

This sequence joins TRBV7-6 and TRBJ1-4; no clear D. The CDR3 has 13 residues. Germline CDR1 and CDR2: SGHVS and FNYEAQ. Trimming left V 1 base short and J 5 bases short, with 5 bases between. The CDR3: CASSLGGNEKLFF. CDR3 sequence (DNA): TGTGCCAGCAGCTTAGGCGGGAATGAAAAACTGTTTTTT.

Only one count was recorded for this clone. The V call is TRBV5-6, the J call TRBJ2-1; D is unresolved. Between the trimmed V and J ends, which lost 3 bases and 4 bases, there was a span of 5 bases. Germline-derived CDR1 and CDR2 are SGHDT and YYEEEE. This CDR3 contains 12 residues. CDR3 coding DNA: TGTGCCAGCAGCTGGGGATACAATGAGCAGTTCTTC. Translated, it gives CASSWGYNEQFF.

This clone occurred once. J is TRBJ2-3 and V is TRBV4-3; 9 nucleotides match TRBD2. This CDR3 has 17 residues. V lost 0 bases, J lost 5 bases, and 9 bases stayed unmatched. Germline V gives CDR1 LGHNA, CDR2 YSLEER. DNA of the CDR3: TGCGCCAGCAGCCAAGAGGTAGCGGGAGTCGAAGGAGATACGCAGTATTTT. Translating it yields CASSQEVAGVEGDTQYF.

V is TRBV19 and J is TRBJ1-3, with 7 bases that match TRBD1. The trim removed 5 bases at V and 0 bases at J, leaving 4 bases unmatched. The CDR3 extends over 15 amino acids. The germline V gene has CDR1 LNHDA and CDR2 SQIVND (reference sequence). The CDR3 nucleotides are TGTGCCAGTAGTTCGGGACAGACCTCTGGAAACACCATATATTTT. It is translated as CASSSGQTSGNTIYF.

The V gene is TRBV7-9, the J gene TRBJ1-2; D unclear. Germline values: CDR1 SEHNR, CDR2 FQNEAQ (reference sequence). V dropped 4 bases and J dropped 2 bases, with 2 bases sitting between them. CDR3 length: 11 residues. CDR3 DNA sequence: TGTGCCAGCAGCTCGAACTATGGCTACACCTTC. This codes for CASSSNYGYTF.

The rearrangement joins TRBV28 to TRBJ2-1, with 8 bases matching TRBD2. The germline V gene encodes CDR1 MDHEN and CDR2 SYDVKM. The CDR3 is made up of 13 amino acids. Losses at the gene ends were 6 bases for V and 6 bases for J; bases not matched to a gene: 4. The CDR3 DNA sequence: TGTGCCAGCAGAGAGGGGACTAGCAATGAGCAGTTCTTC. Protein sequence: CASREGTSNEQFF.

The V call is TRBV2, the J call TRBJ1-1; weak D call: TRBD1 (6 bases). Trimming left V 8 bases short and J 9 bases short, with 19 bases between. CDR1 and CDR2 from the germline V gene are SNHLY and FYNNEI. The CDR3 length is 13 residues. The CDR3 reads CASVAPTGTQAFF. The CDR3 DNA is TGTGCCAGCGTGGCCCCAACAGGGACGCAAGCTTTCTTT.

The rearrangement joins TRBV9 to TRBJ1-2; perhaps TRBD1 as D (5 bases). Germline V CDR1 and CDR2: SGDLS, YYNGEE. V lost 0 bases and J 3 bases, leaving 15 bases between the germline ends. The CDR3 is 16 residues long. DNA for the CDR3: TGTGCCAGCAGCGTAGATCTGGGACGGGCGCACTATGGCTACACCTTC. This encodes CASSVDLGRAHYGYTF.

J is TRBJ1-5 and V is TRBV19, with a possible D match to TRBD1 (6 bases). Germline lookup yields CDR1 LNHDA and CDR2 SQIVND (reference sequence). This CDR3 region has 15 residues. V was shortened by 7 bases and J by 2 bases, with 15 bases between the two germline ends. The DNA for the CDR3 is TGTGCCAGTAATAACAGGGTTTCGGGCAATCAGCCCCAGCATTTT. This translates into CASNNRVSGNQPQHF.

J is TRBJ1-4 and V is TRBV6-5, with D possibly being TRBD1 (6 bases). Germline assignment: CDR1 MNHEY and CDR2 SVGAGI. This CDR3 contains 15 residues. V was clipped by 6 bases and J by 3 bases, with 14 bases between them. The DNA for the CDR3 is TGTGCCAGCAGGACGGGGACACTTCCTAATGAAAAACTGTTTTTT. Protein: CASRTGTLPNEKLFF.

The chain combines TRBV19 with TRBJ2-1, with D unclear. Trimming removed 7 bases at V and 6 bases at J, with 22 bases between. The CDR3 is made up of 16 amino acids. The germline gives CDR1 LNHDA, CDR2 SQIVND (reference sequence). CDR3 region: CASKEAVGDLGNEQFF. The CDR3, as DNA: TGTGCCAGTAAAGAGGCGGTAGGTGATCTTGGCAATGAGCAGTTCTTC.

The gene calls are TRBV19 and TRBJ2-1; 11 nucleotides align to TRBD2. CDR3 size: 15 residues. CDR1 and CDR2 from the germline V gene are LNHDA and SQIVND (reference sequence). V lost 2 bases and J lost 5; bases outside the gene matches: 2. CDR3 DNA sequence: TGTGCCAGTAGTATACCGGGACTAGCGGACAATGAGCAGTTCTTC. Protein: CASSIPGLADNEQFF.